Following are 30 T cell receptor beta chains from one sample sequenced in a study of CD8+ T cells in alopecia areata (dated by TCRdb to the late 2010s). The sample's time point label is to be understood as: about four weeks on oral tofacitinib. Per the publication, the treatment or condition label means: oral pan-JAK inhibitor, 5-10 mg twice daily. Libraries came from the immunoSEQ multiplex PCR assay. To provide template for TCR sequencing, every sample had RNA extracted and reverse transcribed into cDNA. TCRdb limited this immuneACCESS table to in-frame rearrangements with V and J called. A share of clones is missing; checked studies link under half to unresolved V genes, and the rest is unexplained. This sample is represented by about 200,000 clones; about 58% of them were singletons. The ten largest clones represent approximately 1.4% of the sample. The source material was CD4+ T cells sorted from blood, sampled at week 4, from a patient treated with tofacitinib. These receptors came from a human donor with alopecia areata.

The rearrangement links TRBV7-9 to TRBJ2-7; D is ambiguous. V shed 0 bases and J shed 2 bases, with 2 bases lying between them. The CDR3 has 12 amino acids. Germline-derived CDR1 and CDR2 are SEHNR and FQNEAQ (reference sequence). The CDR3 nucleotides read TGTGCCAGCAGCTTAGCGCCCTACGAGCAGTACTTC. It is translated as CASSLAPYEQYF.

The V and J genes are TRBV2 and TRBJ1-2; D gene unclear. In germline, CDR1 is SNHLY, CDR2 FYNNEI. This CDR3 is 15 amino acids long. V lost 6 bases to trimming and J lost 2 bases, with 16 bases between them. In DNA, the CDR3 is TGTGCCAGCAGCCCAAATTTTAGATCGAACTATGGCTACACCTTC. Its translation: CASSPNFRSNYGYTF.

This clone has more than one count but fewer than ten. The chain is built from TRBV10-1 and TRBJ2-5, with 7 bases matching TRBD1. The V gene end was trimmed by 6 bases and the J gene end by 4 bases; junction bases not matched to a gene: 5. This CDR3 is built from 13 residues. CDR1 WNHNN and CDR2 SYGVQD come from the germline V gene (reference sequence). CDR3 sequence reads: CASSRGQVETQYF. CDR3 sequence (DNA): TGCGCCAGCAGCCGTGGACAGGTAGAGACCCAGTACTTC.

The V call is TRBV12-5, the J call TRBJ1-6; D possibly corresponds to TRBD1 (5 bases). Germline loops: CDR1 LGHNT, CDR2 FRNRAP. The CDR3 totals 13 residues. The V and J ends lost 6 bases and 7 bases respectively, with 10 bases between them. The CDR3 nucleotides are TGTGCTAGTGGCCCCCAGGGAAATTCACCCCTCCACTTT. This sequence encodes CASGPQGNSPLHF.

This chain joins TRBV4-2 and TRBJ2-7; possible D gene TRBD2, 6 bases. Germline CDR1 is LGHNA and CDR2 is YNFKEQ. V lost 1 base and J 2 bases, leaving 15 bases between the germline ends. There are 16 residues in the CDR3. Here the CDR3 reads CASSQGPGVGTYEQYF. CDR3 DNA: TGTGCCAGCAGCCAAGGTCCGGGGGTTGGGACCTACGAGCAGTACTTC.

This chain uses TRBV30 with TRBJ2-7; no clear D. This CDR3 has 13 residues. The V and J ends lost 0 bases and 3 bases respectively, with 9 bases between them. Germline CDR1 and CDR2: GTSNPN and SVGIG (reference sequence). The CDR3 here is CAWSVYPGYEQYF. As DNA, the CDR3 is TGTGCCTGGAGTGTCTACCCAGGCTACGAGCAGTACTTC.

This chain uses TRBV25-1 with TRBJ2-6; D uncertain. V lost 0 bases, J lost 0 bases, and 6 bases lay in between. This CDR3 has 16 residues. Germline loops: CDR1 MGHDK, CDR2 SYGVNS. The CDR3 spells CASSEYRISGANVLTF. For the CDR3, the DNA is TGTGCCAGCAGTGAATATCGGATCTCTGGGGCCAACGTCCTGACTTTC.

The rearrangement joins TRBV29-1 to TRBJ1-4, with 7 bases matching TRBD1. Germline values: CDR1 SQVTM, CDR2 ANQGSEA. Unmatched junction bases numbered 6, after V lost 6 bases and J lost 5 bases. The CDR3 totals 13 residues. CDR3 sequence reads: CSVGTVHNEKLFF. The CDR3 DNA sequence: TGCAGCGTCGGGACAGTCCACAATGAAAAACTGTTTTTT.

The rearrangement joins TRBV5-6 to TRBJ2-1; 8 bases agree with TRBD1. The length of the CDR3 is 14 residues. J was trimmed by 7 bases and V by 1 base; bases with no gene match: 4. Germline assignment: CDR1 SGHDT and CDR2 YYEEEE. The DNA for the CDR3 is TGTGCCAGCAGCTTGCAGGGGGCTTTGAATGAGCAGTTCTTC. Its protein is CASSLQGALNEQFF.

CDR3 nucleotide sequence: TGTGCTAGTGGTTTCAACACGGACACAGATACGCAGTATTTT. Its translation: CASGFNTDTDTQYF. V and J are TRBV12-5 and TRBJ2-3; D gene ambiguous. Germline lookup yields CDR1 LGHNT and CDR2 FRNRAP. This CDR3 region has 14 residues. V gave up 3 bases and J gave up 2 bases, with 9 bases separating them.

The chain combines TRBV9 with TRBJ1-6; 9 positions match TRBD1. Germline V gives CDR1 SGDLS, CDR2 YYNGEE. The junction had 3 bases not matched to a gene; V was cut back by 4 bases and J by 7 bases. The CDR3 contains 14 residues. DNA for the CDR3: TGTGCCAGCAGCTCCGGGACAGGGAATTCACCCCTCCACTTT. This translates into CASSSGTGNSPLHF.

The chain links TRBV29-1 to TRBJ1-1, with D unresolved. CDR1 and CDR2 from the germline V gene are SQVTM and ANQGSEA. The ends were cut back, 8 bases at V and 0 bases at J, with 13 bases in the middle. This CDR3 region has 13 residues. For the CDR3, the DNA is TGCAGCTCTTACGGCCAGATGAACACTGAAGCTTTCTTT. Residues: CSSYGQMNTEAFF.

The chain combines TRBV29-1 with TRBJ1-5; D is undetermined. V was clipped by 6 bases and J by 7 bases, with 16 bases between them. There are 13 residues in the CDR3. Per germline, CDR1 SQVTM and CDR2 ANQGSEA. CDR3 sequence reads: CSVQDRRGQPQHF. CDR3 bases: TGCAGCGTCCAGGACCGGAGAGGGCAGCCCCAGCATTTT. Full variable domain (outside the CDR3, taken from reference TRBV29-1 and TRBJ1-5): SAVISQKPSRDICQRGTSLTIQCQVDSQVTMMFWYRQQPGQSLTLIATANQGSEATYESGFVIDKFPISRPNLTFSTLTVSNMSPEDSSIYLCSVQDRRGQPQHFGDGTRLSIL.

This clone was observed a few times. The gene calls are TRBV12-5 and TRBJ1-1; D is uncertain. Trimming took off 2 bases at V and 1 base at J, with 5 bases between the two ends. The germline CDR1 and CDR2 sequences are LGHNT and FRNRAP. The CDR3 runs 13 residues. The CDR3 reads CASGLKPNTEAFF. DNA for the CDR3: TGTGCTAGTGGTTTGAAACCGAACACTGAAGCTTTCTTT.

DNA of the CDR3: TGTGCCAGCAGCCCCTATTCCGGCACAGATACGCAGTATTTT. Protein sequence: CASSPYSGTDTQYF. The chain joins TRBV9 to TRBJ2-3; D ambiguous. Germline V gene sequence: CDR1 SGDLS, CDR2 YYNGEE. V was pared by 4 bases and J by 1 base, with 10 bases between. This CDR3 spans 14 amino acids. Looking up the rest from reference TRBV9 and TRBJ2-3 gives the full variable domain: DSGVTQTPKHLITATGQRVTLRCSPRSGDLSVYWYQQSLDQGLQFLIQYYNGEERAKGNILERFSAQQFPDLHSELNLSSLELGDSALYFCASSPYSGTDTQYFGPGTRLTVL.

In this sample, this clone turned up a few times. The chain employs TRBV7-8 and TRBJ1-4; D unresolved. Trimming removed 6 bases from V and 7 bases from J, with 12 bases in between. The germline V gene has CDR1 SGHVS and CDR2 FQNEAQ. This CDR3 contains 13 residues. In DNA form, the CDR3 reads TGTGCCAGCAGTCTCCTGTTAGGTGAAAAACTGTTTTTT. Residues: CASSLLLGEKLFF.

This clone was counted only a few times. This sequence joins TRBV10-3 and TRBJ2-7, with D possibly being TRBD2 (5 bases). Trimming stripped 6 bases from V and 6 bases from J, with 15 bases between. Germline CDR1 ENHRY, CDR2 SYGVKD. This CDR3 has 13 residues. The CDR3 coding sequence is TGTGCCATCAGCAACCGGGATGCGCGCGAGCAGTACTTC. Translating gives CAISNRDAREQYF.

The J gene is TRBJ1-1, the V gene TRBV6-5, with TRBD1 as a possible D gene (5 bases). There are 16 residues in the CDR3. Deletions cut 2 bases from V and 7 bases from J, with 20 bases between. CDR1 MNHEY and CDR2 SVGAGI come from the germline V gene. The CDR3 loop is CASSYVSGRGLGEAFF. CDR3 bases: TGTGCCAGCAGTTACGTCTCTGGCCGGGGACTTGGTGAAGCTTTCTTT.

The chain couples TRBV2 to TRBJ2-1; D may be TRBD2 (5 bases). The ends were cut back, 5 bases at V and 14 bases at J, with 16 bases in the middle. CDR1 and CDR2 (germline): SNHLY, FYNNEI. There are 12 residues in the CDR3. DNA of the CDR3: TGTGCCAGCAGTCGGAGAGAGGGTGGCGAGTTCTTC. Translated, it gives CASSRREGGEFF.

The V call is TRBV29-1, the J call TRBJ1-4; 7 bases map to TRBD1. V was clipped by 5 bases and J by 4 bases; unmatched bases: 10. Germline CDR1 reads SQVTM; CDR2 reads ANQGSEA. The CDR3 loop spans 15 amino acids. CDR3 DNA sequence: TGCAGCGTTCGGACCGACAGGGCCGGTAATGAAAAACTGTTTTTT. Translated: CSVRTDRAGNEKLFF.

V gene TRBV9 combines with J gene TRBJ2-3; D remains unclear. Germline loops: CDR1 SGDLS, CDR2 YYNGEE. The V gene lost 3 bases and the J gene lost 10 bases, with 9 bases spanning the gap. This CDR3 has 11 residues. CDR3 sequence: CASSDECAQYF. CDR3 nucleotide sequence: TGTGCCAGCAGCGACGAGTGTGCGCAGTATTTT.

The CDR3 region has the DNA TGTGCCAGCAGCCGGGTATCCACAGATACGCAGTATTTT. Amino acid sequence: CASSRVSTDTQYF. This rearrangement joins TRBV14 to TRBJ2-3, with D unclear. CDR3 size: 13 residues. Trimming pared 4 bases from V and 2 bases from J, leaving 7 bases between. The germline gives CDR1 SGHDN, CDR2 FVKESK.

The chain links TRBV29-1 to TRBJ2-7, with a possible D match to TRBD2 (6 bases). V was pared by 6 bases and J by 5 bases, with 14 bases between. This CDR3 comprises 12 residues. Germline CDR1 is SQVTM and CDR2 is ANQGSEA. The CDR3 region has the DNA TGCAGCGTCCGGCCGGGCGGGAACGAGCAGTACTTC. Residues: CSVRPGGNEQYF.

The chain links TRBV6-5 to TRBJ2-7; the D is unclear. Germline V lookup: CDR1 MNHEY, CDR2 SVGAGI. This CDR3 spans 15 amino acids. The ends were cut back, 8 bases at V and 3 bases at J, with 20 bases in the middle. The CDR3, as DNA: TGTGCCAGCTCCACCTCCGGCTCCGCGAGCTACGAGCAGTACTTC. As protein: CASSTSGSASYEQYF.

This clone was observed a handful of times. The V gene is TRBV6-6, the J gene TRBJ2-1; 12 bases align to TRBD2. Per the germline V gene, CDR1 is MNHNY and CDR2 is SVGAGI (reference sequence). J lost 1 base, V lost 5 bases, and 3 bases had no gene match. CDR3 size: 16 residues. The CDR3 is CASSVTSGGSYNEQFF. CDR3 bases: TGTGCCAGCAGTGTGACTAGCGGGGGTTCCTACAATGAGCAGTTCTTC.

The V and J genes are TRBV7-2 and TRBJ1-2; D is perhaps TRBD1 (5 bases). The CDR3 runs to 14 residues. The germline V gene has CDR1 SGHTA and CDR2 FQGNSA. Trimming pared 2 bases from V and 0 bases from J, leaving 7 bases between. The CDR3 DNA is TGTGCCAGCAGCTTAACAGGCTCTAACTATGGCTACACCTTC. Its translation is CASSLTGSNYGYTF.

This clone was recorded a few times. The V and J genes are TRBV25-1 and TRBJ1-2, with unresolved D. There are 13 residues in the CDR3. With 3 bases removed from V and 2 bases from J, the gap between germline ends came to 7 bases. Per the germline V gene, CDR1 is MGHDK and CDR2 is SYGVNS. In DNA form, the CDR3 reads TGTGCCAGCAGTGATAGCGTGAACTATGGCTACACCTTC. This gives the protein CASSDSVNYGYTF.

The V call is TRBV30, the J call TRBJ2-5; TRBD2 is a possible D gene (6 bases). CDR1 and CDR2 (germline): GTSNPN, SVGIG (reference sequence). With 3 bases removed from V and 1 base from J, the gap between germline ends came to 12 bases. This CDR3 region has 14 residues. The DNA of the CDR3 is TGTGCCTGGAGAGGTGGAGGGGTCCAAGAGACCCAGTACTTC. Amino acid sequence: CAWRGGGVQETQYF.

About this clone itself: This specimen includes other DNA sequences encoding the same CDR3. J is TRBJ1-1 and V is TRBV20-1; D is unclear. V was cut by 5 bases and J by 0 bases, with 4 bases left in between. Germline V gives CDR1 DFQATT, CDR2 SNEGSKA (reference sequence). The CDR3 runs to 11 residues. CDR3: CSASMNTEAFF. The DNA of the CDR3 is TGCAGTGCTTCAATGAACACTGAAGCTTTCTTT.

The rearrangement links TRBV2 to TRBJ2-7, with TRBD2 matching 9 bases. Germline values: CDR1 SNHLY, CDR2 FYNNEI. The trim removed 7 bases at V and 0 bases at J, leaving 7 bases unmatched. CDR3 length: 15 residues. The CDR3 DNA is TGTGCCAGCAAACTAGCGGGCAAAGCCTCCTACGAGCAGTACTTC. Amino acid sequence: CASKLAGKASYEQYF.